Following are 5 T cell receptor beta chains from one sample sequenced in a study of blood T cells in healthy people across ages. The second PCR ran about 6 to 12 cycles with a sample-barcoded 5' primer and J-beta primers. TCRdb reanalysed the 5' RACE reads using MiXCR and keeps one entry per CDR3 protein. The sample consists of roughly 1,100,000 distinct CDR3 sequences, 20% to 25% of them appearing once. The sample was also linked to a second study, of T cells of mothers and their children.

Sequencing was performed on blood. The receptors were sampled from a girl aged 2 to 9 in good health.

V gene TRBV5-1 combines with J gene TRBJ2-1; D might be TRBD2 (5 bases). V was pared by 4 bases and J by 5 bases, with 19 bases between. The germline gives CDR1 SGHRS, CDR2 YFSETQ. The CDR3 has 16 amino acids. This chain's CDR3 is CASSPAPWGENNEQFF. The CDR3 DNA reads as TGCGCCAGCAGCCCTGCCCCATGGGGAGAAAACAATGAGCAGTTCTTC.

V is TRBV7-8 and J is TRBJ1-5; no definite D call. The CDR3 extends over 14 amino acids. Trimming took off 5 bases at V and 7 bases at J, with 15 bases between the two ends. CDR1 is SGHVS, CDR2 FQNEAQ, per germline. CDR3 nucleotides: TGTGCCAGCAGCAAAGCCCTGGGAGCCCAGCCCCAGCATTTT. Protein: CASSKALGAQPQHF.

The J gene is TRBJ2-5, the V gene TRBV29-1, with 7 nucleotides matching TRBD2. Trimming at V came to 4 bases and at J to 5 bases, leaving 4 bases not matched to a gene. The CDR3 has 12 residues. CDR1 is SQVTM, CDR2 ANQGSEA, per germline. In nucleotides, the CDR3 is TGCAGCGTTGCCCCCGGGGGGGAGACCCAGTACTTC. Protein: CSVAPGGETQYF.

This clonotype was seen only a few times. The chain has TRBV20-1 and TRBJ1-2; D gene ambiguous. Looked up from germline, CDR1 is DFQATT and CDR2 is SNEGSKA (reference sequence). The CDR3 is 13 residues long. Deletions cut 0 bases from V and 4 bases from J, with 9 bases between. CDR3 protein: CSARDEALYGYTF. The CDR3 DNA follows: TGCAGTGCTAGAGATGAGGCACTCTATGGCTACACCTTC.

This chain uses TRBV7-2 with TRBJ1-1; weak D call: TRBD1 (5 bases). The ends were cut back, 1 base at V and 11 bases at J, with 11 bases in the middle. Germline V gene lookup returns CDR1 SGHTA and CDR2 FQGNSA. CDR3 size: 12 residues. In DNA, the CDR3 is TGTGCCAGCAGCTTAGGGGCAGGGTCGGCTTTCTTT. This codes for CASSLGAGSAFF. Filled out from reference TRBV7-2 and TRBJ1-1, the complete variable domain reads GAGVSQSPSNKVTEKGKDVELRCDPISGHTALYWYRQSLGQGLEFLIYFQGNSAPDKSGLPSDRFSAERTGGSVSTLTIQRTQQEDSAVYLCASSLGAGSAFFGQGTRLTVV.